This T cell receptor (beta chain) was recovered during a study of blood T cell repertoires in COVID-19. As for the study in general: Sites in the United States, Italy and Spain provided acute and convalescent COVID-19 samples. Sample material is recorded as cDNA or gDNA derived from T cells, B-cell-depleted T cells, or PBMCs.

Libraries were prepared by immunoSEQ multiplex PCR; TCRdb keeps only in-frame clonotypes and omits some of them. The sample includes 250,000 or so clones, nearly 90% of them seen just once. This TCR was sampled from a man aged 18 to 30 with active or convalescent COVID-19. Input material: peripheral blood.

The chain's CDR3 is CASSLGQGAMNTEAFF. The CDR3 DNA follows: TGCGCCAGCAGCTTAGGACAGGGGGCGATGAACACTGAAGCTTTCTTT. The rearrangement links TRBV5-1 to TRBJ1-1; 11 bases are a match to TRBD1. The trim removed 2 bases at V and 0 bases at J, leaving 3 bases unmatched. The CDR3 is 16 residues long. The germline CDR1 and CDR2 sequences are SGHRS and YFSETQ.